One and the same sample provided the 17 T cell receptor beta chains below, sequenced in a study of blood T cell repertoires in COVID-19. Profiling relied on immunoSEQ multiplex PCR, and the TCRdb table lists in-frame clones only, not all of them. Counted here are about 180,000 clones, 80% to 90% occurring once; the ten biggest clones make up roughly 2%. Sequencing used peripheral blood. All receptors come from a man aged 18 to 35 who had recovered from COVID-19.

The chain combines TRBV19 with TRBJ1-1, with D uncertain. The ends were cut back, 1 base at V and 0 bases at J, with 6 bases in the middle. The CDR3 covers 14 residues. Germline V gene data show CDR1 as LNHDA and CDR2 as SQIVND (reference sequence). CDR3 DNA sequence: TGTGCCAGTAGTATAGGGTCAGTGAACACTGAAGCTTTCTTT. Protein product: CASSIGSVNTEAFF.

This clone was seen only once. The chain couples TRBV20-1 to TRBJ2-2; 14 bases are shared with TRBD2. Germline lookup yields CDR1 DFQATT and CDR2 SNEGSKA (reference sequence). The CDR3 consists of 18 residues. Trimming at V came to 3 bases and at J to 6 bases, leaving 12 bases not matched to a gene. The CDR3: CSASRGLGLAGVSGELFF. The CDR3 coding sequence is TGCAGTGCTAGTCGAGGGCTGGGACTAGCGGGAGTATCCGGGGAGCTGTTTTTT.

The chain combines TRBV21-1 with TRBJ1-5; TRBD1 is taken as the D call from the table, unchecked against the DNA. TRBV21-1 counts as a pseudogene. The CDR3 totals 18 residues. In DNA form, the CDR3 reads TGTGCCAGCAGCAAAGAGAAAGAGGGGGACAGCCTAGATCAGCCCCAGCATTTT. It specifies CASSKEKEGDSLDQPQHF.

The chain is built from TRBV5-4 and TRBJ2-7, with TRBD1 matching over 10 bases. The germline V gene encodes CDR1 SGHNT and CDR2 YYREEE (reference sequence). This CDR3 contains 15 residues. The V gene end was trimmed by 4 bases and the J gene end by 5 bases; junction bases not matched to a gene: 9. The CDR3 loop reads CASSTSGTGDHEQYF. The CDR3 DNA follows: TGTGCCAGCAGCACATCCGGGACAGGGGACCACGAGCAGTACTTC.

The rearrangement uses TRBV3-1 (or the pseudogene TRBV3-2) and TRBJ1-2; maybe TRBD1 (6 bases). Germline V lookup: CDR1 LGHDT, CDR2 YNNKEL (reference sequence). CDR3 length equals 14 residues. V lost 3 bases and J 0 bases, leaving 8 bases between the germline ends. CDR3 amino acids: CASSQTGSNYGYTF. DNA of the CDR3: TGTGCCAGCAGCCAGACAGGTTCTAACTATGGCTACACCTTC.

The rearrangement uses TRBV11-2 and TRBJ1-3; D may be TRBD1 (5 bases). The CDR3 has 14 residues. V gave up 6 bases and J gave up 6 bases, with 15 bases separating them. Germline lookup yields CDR1 SGHAT and CDR2 FQNNGV. The chain's CDR3 is CASSITGVENTIYF. DNA of the CDR3: TGTGCCAGCAGTATAACGGGGGTAGAAAACACCATATATTTT.

The chain combines TRBV27 with TRBJ1-6; maybe TRBD1 (5 bases). The CDR3 has 15 residues. V lost 0 bases, J lost 9 bases, and 12 bases lay in between. Germline values: CDR1 MNHEY, CDR2 SMNVEV (reference sequence). The CDR3 nucleotides are TGTGCCAGCAGTTTATCGAGCGGGGGTGGTTCACCCCTCCACTTT. This sequence encodes CASSLSSGGGSPLHF.

In its sample, this clone was seen many times. The chain recombines TRBV2 with TRBJ1-5, with 8 positions matching TRBD1. The CDR3 extends over 13 amino acids. Germline trimming cut 8 bases from V and 7 bases from J; bases unmatched to any gene: 7. CDR1 is SNHLY and CDR2 is FYNNEI in the germline V gene. CDR3 amino acids: CASGTGGEQPQHF. The CDR3, as DNA: TGTGCCAGCGGGACAGGCGGAGAACAGCCCCAGCATTTT.

V and J are TRBV11-2 and TRBJ2-1; no clear D. The germline V gene has CDR1 SGHAT and CDR2 FQNNGV. CDR3 length: 13 amino acids. V was pared by 7 bases and J by 10 bases, with 17 bases between. The CDR3 region is CASKSTIQWEQFF. CDR3 sequence (DNA): TGTGCCAGCAAGAGCACTATCCAATGGGAGCAGTTCTTC. Supplemented by reference TRBV11-2 and TRBJ2-1, the full variable domain reads EAGVAQSPRYKIIEKRQSVAFWCNPISGHATLYWYQQILGQGPKLLIQFQNNGVVDDSQLPKDRFSAERLKGVDSTLKIQPAKLEDSAVYLCASKSTIQWEQFFGPGTRLTVL.

Comments on this clone: Germline is not matched at one junction end, which may reflect a read error. This chain connects TRBV7-2 to TRBJ2-7; perhaps TRBD2 as D (6 bases). Germline V gives CDR1 SGHTA, CDR2 FQGNSA. CDR3 length: 13 residues. This CDR3 reads CASSRRDSSEQYF. The CDR3 nucleotides read TGTGCCAGCAGCAGACGGGACTCCTCCGAGCAGTACTTC.

This chain uses TRBV9 with TRBJ2-1; 7 nucleotides line up with TRBD1. This CDR3 region has 16 residues. The V gene end was trimmed by 0 bases and the J gene end by 5 bases; junction bases not matched to a gene: 8. From germline, CDR1 is SGDLS and CDR2 YYNGEE. The CDR3 DNA reads as TGTGCCAGCAGCGTAGGGGGGACAGATACTAACAATGAGCAGTTCTTC. Protein sequence: CASSVGGTDTNNEQFF.

This clone appeared once. The J gene is TRBJ1-1, the V gene TRBV27, with TRBD1 matching over 7 bases. Germline assignment: CDR1 MNHEY and CDR2 SMNVEV (reference sequence). V lost 6 bases and J lost 0; bases outside the gene matches: 16. This CDR3 spans 18 amino acids. CDR3 DNA sequence: TGTGCCAGCAGGCCGGGCCTGAGACAGGGACTCATGAACACTGAAGCTTTCTTT. This translates into CASRPGLRQGLMNTEAFF.

This clone came up once. The chain has TRBV4-3 and TRBJ1-1; 7 bases match TRBD1. Germline CDR1 LGHNA, CDR2 YSLEER. The CDR3 has 16 residues. V lost 3 bases to trimming and J lost 5 bases; unmatched junction nucleotides: 12. The CDR3 sequence: CASSQGRTGALTEAFF. In DNA form, the CDR3 reads TGCGCCAGCAGCCAGGGCAGAACAGGGGCCCTAACTGAAGCTTTCTTT.

The CDR3 here is CASSESGTSDTQYF. For the CDR3, the DNA is TGTGCCAGCAGTGAATCCGGGACATCCGATACGCAGTATTTT. The rearrangement uses TRBV7-3 and TRBJ2-3; TRBD1 is a possible D gene (6 bases). The CDR3 length is 14 residues. Trimming cost V 6 bases and J 6 bases, with 16 bases left between them. CDR1 SGHTA and CDR2 FQGTGA come from the germline V gene.

CDR3 in DNA: TGTGCCAGCAGTCCAAGGGGGTACGGTCGCGGTGAGCAGTTCTTC. Its protein product is CASSPRGYGRGEQFF. This rearrangement joins TRBV28 to TRBJ2-1, with TRBD1 as a possible D gene (6 bases). The CDR3 runs to 15 residues. Germline-derived CDR1 and CDR2 are MDHEN and SYDVKM. V shed 5 bases and J shed 9 bases, with 20 bases lying between them.

The chain carries TRBV10-3 and TRBJ2-7; 8 nucleotides line up with TRBD2. This CDR3 is built from 14 residues. Losses at the gene ends were 10 bases for V and 2 bases for J; bases not matched to a gene: 10. Germline assignment: CDR1 ENHRY and CDR2 SYGVKD. The CDR3 nucleotides are TGTGCCACCGTAGAGCGGGAGCTCGCCTACGAGCAGTACTTC. Translating it yields CATVERELAYEQYF.

The table lists this clone with a count of one. This rearrangement joins TRBV12-5 to TRBJ1-1, with D unresolved. Trimming left V 2 bases short and J 5 bases short, with 12 bases between. CDR1 and CDR2 from the germline V gene are LGHNT and FRNRAP. The CDR3 has 14 amino acids. In nucleotides, the CDR3 is TGTGCTAGTGGTTTGCACAGTGGAACGACTGAAGCTTTCTTT. Its protein is CASGLHSGTTEAFF.